This T cell receptor (beta chain) was identified during a study of T cell responses to AZD1222 COVID-19 vaccine. The repertoire was sequenced with immunoSEQ multiplex PCR; TCRdb's copy has only in-frame clones and lacks some. The data contain around 200,000 clones, 85% to 95% of them singletons. On this clone: The antigen remains undetermined.

Findings of the study overall: Clonal diversity was possibly underestimated, and white British individuals and females predominated among donors.

Germline values: CDR1 SGHAT, CDR2 FQNNGV. V lost 2 bases, J lost 7 bases, and 8 bases lay in between. This CDR3 region has 12 residues. The sample in question was peripheral blood, obtained 28 days after the second AZD1222 dose. The J gene is TRBJ1-1, the V gene TRBV11-2, with D uncertain. This receptor was identified in an adult who received the AZD1222 COVID-19 vaccine. CDR3: CASSLFGVEAFF. Written as DNA, the CDR3 is TGTGCCAGCAGCTTATTTGGGGTTGAAGCTTTCTTT. The variable domain in full, completed from reference TRBV11-2 and TRBJ1-1, reads EAGVAQSPRYKIIEKRQSVAFWCNPISGHATLYWYQQILGQGPKLLIQFQNNGVVDDSQLPKDRFSAERLKGVDSTLKIQPAKLEDSAVYLCASSLFGVEAFFGQGTRLTVV.